This T cell receptor beta chain was documented in a study of neurological immune-mediated disorders. It was by 5'RACE with 10-nucleotide random UMIs that the cDNA was made. Using its own MiXCR run on the 5' RACE reads, TCRdb lists one record per CDR3 protein. The repertoire holds around 70,000 distinct CDR3 sequences, with 4.8% as singletons. Germline V lookup: CDR1 SGHRS, CDR2 YFSETQ. Losses at the gene ends were 3 bases for V and 7 bases for J; bases not matched to a gene: 5. The CDR3 spans 15 residues. This clonotype showed up many times. The chain couples TRBV5-1 to TRBJ2-1, with 12 bases that match TRBD2. Sequencing was carried out using PBMCs. This clonotype was sampled from a woman between 65 and 79 years old with multiple sclerosis. CDR3 coding DNA: TGCGCCAGCAGCTCGGTGGGGACTAGCGGGAATGAGCAGTTCTTC. This gives the protein CASSSVGTSGNEQFF.